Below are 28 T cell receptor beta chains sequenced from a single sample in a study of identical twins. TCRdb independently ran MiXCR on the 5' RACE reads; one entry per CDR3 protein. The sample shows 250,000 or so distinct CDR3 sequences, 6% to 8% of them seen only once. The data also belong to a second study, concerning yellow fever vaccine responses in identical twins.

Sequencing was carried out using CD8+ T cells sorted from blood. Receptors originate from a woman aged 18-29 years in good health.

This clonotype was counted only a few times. The CDR3: CASKMGLAGNEQFF. In DNA form, the CDR3 reads TGTGCCAGCAAAATGGGACTAGCGGGAAATGAGCAGTTCTTC. The chain couples TRBV12-3 or TRBV12-4 to TRBJ2-1; 13 nucleotides line up with TRBD2. V was pared by 7 bases and J by 7 bases, with 4 bases of the junction left unmatched. The CDR3 contains 14 residues.

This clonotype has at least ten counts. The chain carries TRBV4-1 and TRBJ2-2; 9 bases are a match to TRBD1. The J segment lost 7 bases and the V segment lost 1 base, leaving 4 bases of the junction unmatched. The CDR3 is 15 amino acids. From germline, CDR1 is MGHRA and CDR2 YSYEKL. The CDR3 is CASSQGTGDGGELFF. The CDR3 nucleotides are TGCGCCAGCAGCCAAGGGACAGGGGATGGCGGGGAGCTGTTTTTT.

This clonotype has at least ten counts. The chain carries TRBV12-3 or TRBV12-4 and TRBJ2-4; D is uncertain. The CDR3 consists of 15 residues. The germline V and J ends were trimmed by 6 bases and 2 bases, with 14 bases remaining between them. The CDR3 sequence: CASRLVADTKNIQYF. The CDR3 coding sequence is TGTGCCAGCAGGCTTGTGGCTGATACCAAAAACATTCAGTACTTC.

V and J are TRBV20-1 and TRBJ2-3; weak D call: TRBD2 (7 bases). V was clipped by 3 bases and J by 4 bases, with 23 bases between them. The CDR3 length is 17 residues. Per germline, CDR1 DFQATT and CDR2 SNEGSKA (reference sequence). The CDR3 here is CSASGTLAEGGADTQYF. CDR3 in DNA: TGCAGTGCTAGCGGCACTCTAGCGGAGGGGGGTGCAGATACGCAGTATTTT.

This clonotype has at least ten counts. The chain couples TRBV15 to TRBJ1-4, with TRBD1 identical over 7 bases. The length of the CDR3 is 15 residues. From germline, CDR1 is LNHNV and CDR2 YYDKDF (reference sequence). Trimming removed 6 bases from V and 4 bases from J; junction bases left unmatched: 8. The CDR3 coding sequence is TGTGCCACCAGTGACAGGGTCAGCGGTAATGAAAAACTGTTTTTT. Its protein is CATSDRVSGNEKLFF.

The CDR3 is CASSLDSGETQYF. CDR3 bases: TGTGCCAGCAGCTTAGATAGCGGGGAGACCCAGTACTTC. This chain joins TRBV11-2 and TRBJ2-5, with 7 bases aligning to TRBD2. V lost 0 bases and J lost 5; bases outside the gene matches: 0. This CDR3 spans 13 amino acids. Looked up from germline, CDR1 is SGHAT and CDR2 is FQNNGV.

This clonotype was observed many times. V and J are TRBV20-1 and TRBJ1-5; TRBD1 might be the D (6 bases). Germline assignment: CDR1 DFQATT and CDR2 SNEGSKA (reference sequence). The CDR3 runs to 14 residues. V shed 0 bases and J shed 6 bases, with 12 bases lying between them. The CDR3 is CSAREGADSQPQHF. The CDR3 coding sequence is TGCAGTGCTAGAGAGGGGGCGGATAGTCAGCCCCAGCATTTT.

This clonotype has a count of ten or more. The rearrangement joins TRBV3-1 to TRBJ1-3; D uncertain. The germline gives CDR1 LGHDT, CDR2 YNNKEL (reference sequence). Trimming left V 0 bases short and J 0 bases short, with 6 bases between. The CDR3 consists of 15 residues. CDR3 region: CASSQDVRSGNTIYF. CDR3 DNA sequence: TGTGCCAGCAGCCAAGACGTTCGCTCTGGAAACACCATATATTTT.

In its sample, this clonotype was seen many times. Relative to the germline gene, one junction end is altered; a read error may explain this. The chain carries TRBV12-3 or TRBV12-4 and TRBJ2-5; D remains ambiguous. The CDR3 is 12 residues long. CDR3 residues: CASSLAGLVWSF. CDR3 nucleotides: TGTGCCAGCAGTTTAGCGGGCTTGGTCTGGTCTTTC.

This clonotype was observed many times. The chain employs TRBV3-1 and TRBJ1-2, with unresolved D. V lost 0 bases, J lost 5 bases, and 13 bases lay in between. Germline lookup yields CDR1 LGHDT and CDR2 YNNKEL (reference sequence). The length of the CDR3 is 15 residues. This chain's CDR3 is CASSQEVGMTYGYTF. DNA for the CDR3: TGTGCCAGCAGCCAAGAAGTAGGCATGACATATGGCTACACCTTC. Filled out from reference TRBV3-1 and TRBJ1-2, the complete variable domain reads DTAVSQTPKYLVTQMGNDKSIKCEQNLGHDTMYWYKQDSKKFLKIMFSYNNKELIINETVPNRFSPKSPDKAHLNLHINSLELGDSAVYFCASSQEVGMTYGYTFGSGTRLTVV.

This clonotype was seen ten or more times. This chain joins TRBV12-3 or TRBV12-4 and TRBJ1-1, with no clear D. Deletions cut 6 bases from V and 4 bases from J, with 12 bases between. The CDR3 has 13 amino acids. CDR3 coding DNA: TGTGCCAGCAGCCAGGTCCGAATCACTGAAGCTTTCTTT. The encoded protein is CASSQVRITEAFF.

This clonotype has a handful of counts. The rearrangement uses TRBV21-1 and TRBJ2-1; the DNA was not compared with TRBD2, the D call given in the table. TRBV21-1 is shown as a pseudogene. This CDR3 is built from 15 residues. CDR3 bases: TGTGCCAGCAGCGACAGACTAGCGGATTCCAATGAGCAGTTCTTC. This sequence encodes CASSDRLADSNEQFF.

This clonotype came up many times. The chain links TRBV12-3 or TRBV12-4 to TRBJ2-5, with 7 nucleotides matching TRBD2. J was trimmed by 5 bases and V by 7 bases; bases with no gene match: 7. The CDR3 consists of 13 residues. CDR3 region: CASNSPRGETQYF. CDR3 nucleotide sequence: TGTGCCAGCAACTCTCCGCGGGGGGAGACCCAGTACTTC.

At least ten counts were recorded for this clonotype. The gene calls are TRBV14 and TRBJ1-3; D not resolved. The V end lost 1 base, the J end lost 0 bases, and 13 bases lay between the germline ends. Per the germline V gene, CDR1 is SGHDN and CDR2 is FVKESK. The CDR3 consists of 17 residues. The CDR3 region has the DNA TGTGCCAGCAGCCAAGTAGGCAGCCCTAACTCTGGAAACACCATATATTTT. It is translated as CASSQVGSPNSGNTIYF.

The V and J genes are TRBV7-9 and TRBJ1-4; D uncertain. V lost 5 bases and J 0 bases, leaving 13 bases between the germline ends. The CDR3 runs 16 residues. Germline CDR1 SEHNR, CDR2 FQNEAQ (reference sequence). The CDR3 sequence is CASSVTDGATNEKLFF. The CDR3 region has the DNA TGTGCCAGCAGCGTAACGGACGGAGCAACTAATGAAAAACTGTTTTTT.

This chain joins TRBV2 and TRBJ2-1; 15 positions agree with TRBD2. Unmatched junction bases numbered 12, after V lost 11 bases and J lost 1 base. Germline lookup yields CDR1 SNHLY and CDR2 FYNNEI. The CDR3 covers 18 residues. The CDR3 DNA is TGTGCCTTCAGTCCCGGGACTAGCGGGGGGAAATCCTACAATGAGCAGTTCTTC. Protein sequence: CAFSPGTSGGKSYNEQFF.

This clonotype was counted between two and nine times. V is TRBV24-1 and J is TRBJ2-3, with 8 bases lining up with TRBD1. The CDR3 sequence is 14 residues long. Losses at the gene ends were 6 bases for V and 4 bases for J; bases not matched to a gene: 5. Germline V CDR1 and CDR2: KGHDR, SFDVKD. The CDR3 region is CATSFQGAADTQYF. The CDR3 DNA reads TGTGCCACCAGTTTCCAGGGGGCGGCAGATACGCAGTATTTT.

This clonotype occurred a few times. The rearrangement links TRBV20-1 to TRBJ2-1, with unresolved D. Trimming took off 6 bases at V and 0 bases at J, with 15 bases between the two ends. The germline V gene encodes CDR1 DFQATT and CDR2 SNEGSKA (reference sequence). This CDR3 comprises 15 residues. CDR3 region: CSATLEDHSYNEQFF. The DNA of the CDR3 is TGCAGTGCCACTCTCGAGGACCACTCCTACAATGAGCAGTTCTTC.

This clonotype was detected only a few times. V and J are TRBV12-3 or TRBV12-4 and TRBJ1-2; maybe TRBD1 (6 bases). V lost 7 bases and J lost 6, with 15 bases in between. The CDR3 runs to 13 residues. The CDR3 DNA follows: TGTGCCAGCATTCCTCCGGACAGTGATGGCTACACCTTC. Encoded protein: CASIPPDSDGYTF.

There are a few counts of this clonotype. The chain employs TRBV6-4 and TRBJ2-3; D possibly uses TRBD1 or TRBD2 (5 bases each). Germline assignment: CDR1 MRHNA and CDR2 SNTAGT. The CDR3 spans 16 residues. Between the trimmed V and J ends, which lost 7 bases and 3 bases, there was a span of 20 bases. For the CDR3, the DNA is TGTGCCAGCAAGGAAGGTGGGGGAGTGGCGACAGATACGCAGTATTTT. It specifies CASKEGGGVATDTQYF.

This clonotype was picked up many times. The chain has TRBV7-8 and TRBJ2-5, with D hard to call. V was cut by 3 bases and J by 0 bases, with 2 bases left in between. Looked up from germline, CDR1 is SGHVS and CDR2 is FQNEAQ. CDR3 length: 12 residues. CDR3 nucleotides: TGTGCCAGCAGCTTCAACCAAGAGACCCAGTACTTC. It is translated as CASSFNQETQYF.

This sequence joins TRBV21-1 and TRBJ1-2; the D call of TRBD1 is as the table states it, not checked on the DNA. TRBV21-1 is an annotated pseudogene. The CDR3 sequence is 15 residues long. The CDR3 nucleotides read TGTGCCAGCAGCGAGGGGCCACAGGGATCGTGGGGCTACACCTTC. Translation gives CASSEGPQGSWGYTF.

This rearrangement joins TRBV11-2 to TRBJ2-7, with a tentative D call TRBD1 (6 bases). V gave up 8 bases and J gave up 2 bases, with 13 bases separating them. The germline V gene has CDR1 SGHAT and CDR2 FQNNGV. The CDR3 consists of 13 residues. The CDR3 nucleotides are TGTGCCAGCTCAGACAGGCACCCCTACGAGCAGTACTTC. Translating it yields CASSDRHPYEQYF.

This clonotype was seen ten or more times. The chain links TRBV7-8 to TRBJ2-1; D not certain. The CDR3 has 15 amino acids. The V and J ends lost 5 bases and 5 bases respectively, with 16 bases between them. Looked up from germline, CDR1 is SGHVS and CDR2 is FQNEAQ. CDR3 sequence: CASSPRGPVHNEQFF. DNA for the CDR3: TGTGCCAGCAGCCCGAGAGGACCAGTCCACAATGAGCAGTTCTTC.

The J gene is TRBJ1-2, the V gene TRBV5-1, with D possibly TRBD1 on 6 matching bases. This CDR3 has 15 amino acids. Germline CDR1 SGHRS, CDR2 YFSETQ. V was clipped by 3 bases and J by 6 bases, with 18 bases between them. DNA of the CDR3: TGCGCCAGCAGCTCGGGGAGGGGGGGATTCGATGGCTACACCTTC. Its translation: CASSSGRGGFDGYTF.

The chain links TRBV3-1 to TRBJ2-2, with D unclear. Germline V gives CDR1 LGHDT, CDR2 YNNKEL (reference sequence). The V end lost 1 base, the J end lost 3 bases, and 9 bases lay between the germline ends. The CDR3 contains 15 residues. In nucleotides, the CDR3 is TGTGCCAGCAGCCAAGGAAGCAGATACACCGGGGAGCTGTTTTTT. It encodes CASSQGSRYTGELFF.

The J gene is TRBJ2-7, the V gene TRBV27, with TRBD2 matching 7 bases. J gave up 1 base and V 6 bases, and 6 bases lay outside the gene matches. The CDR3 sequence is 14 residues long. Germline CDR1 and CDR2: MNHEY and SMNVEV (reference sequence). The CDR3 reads CASRDAGASYEQYF. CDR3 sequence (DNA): TGTGCCAGCAGGGATGCGGGAGCATCCTACGAGCAGTACTTC.

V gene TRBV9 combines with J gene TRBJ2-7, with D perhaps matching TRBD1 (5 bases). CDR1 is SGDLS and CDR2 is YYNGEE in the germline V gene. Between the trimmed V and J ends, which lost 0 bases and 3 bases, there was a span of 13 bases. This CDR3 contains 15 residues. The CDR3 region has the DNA TGTGCCAGCAGCGTAGGCGCAGGGTTTGACTACGAGCAGTACGTC. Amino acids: CASSVGAGFDYEQYV.